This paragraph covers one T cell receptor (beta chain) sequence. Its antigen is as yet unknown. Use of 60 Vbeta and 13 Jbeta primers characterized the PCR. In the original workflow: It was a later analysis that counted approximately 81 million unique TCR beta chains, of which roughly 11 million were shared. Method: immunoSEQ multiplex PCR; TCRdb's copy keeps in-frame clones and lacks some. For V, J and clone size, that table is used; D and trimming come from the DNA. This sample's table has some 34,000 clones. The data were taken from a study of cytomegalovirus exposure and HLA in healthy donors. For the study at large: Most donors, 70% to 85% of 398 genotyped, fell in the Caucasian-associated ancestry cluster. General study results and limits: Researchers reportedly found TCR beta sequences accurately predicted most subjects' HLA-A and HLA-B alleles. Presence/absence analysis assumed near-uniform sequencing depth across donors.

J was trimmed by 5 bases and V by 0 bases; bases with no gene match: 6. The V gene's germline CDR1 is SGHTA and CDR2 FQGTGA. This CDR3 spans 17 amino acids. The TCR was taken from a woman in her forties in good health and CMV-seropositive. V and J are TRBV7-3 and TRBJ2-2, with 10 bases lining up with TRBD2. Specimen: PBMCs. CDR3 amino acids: CASSLTRTSGETGELFF. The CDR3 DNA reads TGTGCCAGCAGCTTAACGAGAACTAGCGGGGAAACCGGGGAGCTGTTTTTT.